The 15 T cell receptor beta chains in this list originate from one sample, sequenced in a study of human T cells and chemical hapten exposure. Each CDR3 protein gets one entry after TCRdb re-called the 5' RACE reads with MiXCR. The sample consists of roughly 82,000 distinct CDR3 sequences, more than 15% of them appearing once. Unseparated into fractions, whole blood served as the source from which total RNA was extracted. The receptors stem from a female donor in good health.

This clonotype was counted a few times. V gene TRBV5-1 combines with J gene TRBJ1-1; 10 positions agree with TRBD1. Germline V CDR1 and CDR2: SGHRS, YFSETQ. The CDR3 covers 14 residues. The ends lost 0 bases at V and 11 bases at J; junction bases unmatched: 7. The CDR3 spells CASSLDSGTGAAFF. The CDR3 DNA reads TGCGCCAGCAGCTTGGACTCAGGGACAGGGGCGGCTTTCTTT.

The gene calls are TRBV12-3 or TRBV12-4 and TRBJ2-1; D may be TRBD1 or TRBD2 (6 bases each). The CDR3 totals 15 residues. Deletions cut 4 bases from V and 3 bases from J, with 13 bases between. This CDR3 is CASSSVGGSYNEQFF. CDR3 nucleotides: TGTGCCAGCAGTTCAGTGGGGGGCAGCTACAATGAGCAGTTCTTC.

This clonotype was observed a few times. The rearrangement joins TRBV7-2 to TRBJ1-6; TRBD1 might be the D (5 bases). The CDR3 spans 19 residues. V lost 0 bases and J 7 bases, leaving 22 bases between the germline ends. The germline V gene has CDR1 SGHTA and CDR2 FQGNSA. The CDR3 nucleotides read TGTGCCAGCAGCTTAGCCGGGACCTTTCAAACGAGGGGCAATTCACCCCTCCACTTT. This encodes CASSLAGTFQTRGNSPLHF.

The chain links TRBV4-3 to TRBJ2-3; 7 bases agree with TRBD2. The CDR3 sequence is 16 residues long. CDR1 and CDR2 from the germline V gene are LGHNA and YSLEER. V gave up 0 bases and J gave up 1 base; unmatched junction bases: 4. The CDR3: CASSQDAGVRTDTQYF. For the CDR3, the DNA is TGCGCCAGCAGCCAAGATGCGGGGGTGCGCACAGATACGCAGTATTTT.

This clonotype turned up a few times. The rearrangement joins TRBV18 to TRBJ2-5, with unresolved D. CDR1 KGHSH and CDR2 LQKENI come from the germline V gene. The CDR3 consists of 14 residues. With 3 bases removed from V and 5 bases from J, the gap between germline ends came to 13 bases. CDR3 DNA sequence: TGTGCCAGCTCACCCAGGCGGCTGTTGGAGACCCAGTACTTC. Translating gives CASSPRRLLETQYF. The full variable domain, with the rest looked up from reference TRBV18 and TRBJ2-5, is NAGVMQNPRHLVRRRGQEARLRCSPMKGHSHVYWYRQLPEEGLKFMVYLQKENIIDESGMPKERFSAEFPKEGPSILRIQQVVRGDSAAYFCASSPRRLLETQYFGPGTRLLVL.

This clonotype appeared many times. V usage is TRBV3-1 and J usage is TRBJ2-7, with 7 bases matching TRBD2. J gave up 4 bases and V 4 bases, and 4 bases lay outside the gene matches. This CDR3 has 13 residues. Germline CDR1 reads LGHDT; CDR2 reads YNNKEL (reference sequence). The CDR3 DNA reads TGTGCCAGCAGCCCCGGGAGGTCGTACGAGCAGTACTTC. As protein: CASSPGRSYEQYF.

The chain joins TRBV6-6 to TRBJ1-2; possibly TRBD1 for D (5 bases). The CDR3 length is 14 residues. The V gene's germline CDR1 is MNHNY and CDR2 SVGAGI (reference sequence). V was pared by 6 bases and J by 4 bases, with 15 bases between. Here the CDR3 DNA reads TGTGCCAGCAGACAGGAGACGGGAGGCTATGGCTACACCTTC. It specifies CASRQETGGYGYTF.

This clonotype was observed a few times. V usage is TRBV29-1 and J usage is TRBJ1-5; no clear D gene. Germline V gives CDR1 SQVTM, CDR2 ANQGSEA. There are 13 residues in the CDR3. The V and J ends lost 6 bases and 2 bases respectively, with 11 bases between them. The CDR3 coding sequence is TGCAGCGTGATTACACAAGGCAATCAGCCCCAGCATTTT. As protein: CSVITQGNQPQHF.

V usage is TRBV7-9 and J usage is TRBJ2-7, with D perhaps matching TRBD2 (6 bases). Germline-derived CDR1 and CDR2 are SEHNR and FQNEAQ (reference sequence). Deletions cut 3 bases from V and 7 bases from J, with 7 bases between. The CDR3 runs to 11 residues. CDR3 sequence: CASSLGLEQYF. The CDR3 DNA follows: TGTGCCAGCAGCTTGGGACTGGAGCAGTACTTC.

This clonotype was counted at least ten times. The chain uses TRBV29-1 and TRBJ1-1; 7 positions match TRBD1. The V gene's germline CDR1 is SQVTM and CDR2 ANQGSEA. Trimming at V came to 8 bases and at J to 5 bases, leaving 8 bases not matched to a gene. The CDR3 contains 12 residues. The CDR3 nucleotides read TGCAGCCTTAGACAGGGAGGGACTGAAGCTTTCTTT. This gives the protein CSLRQGGTEAFF.

This clonotype was detected a few times. The chain employs TRBV7-8 and TRBJ2-1; D not certain. CDR1 is SGHVS and CDR2 is FQNEAQ in the germline V gene. The germline V and J ends were trimmed by 3 bases and 4 bases, with 7 bases remaining between them. This CDR3 comprises 13 residues. DNA for the CDR3: TGTGCCAGCAGCTTCGACTCGTACAATGAGCAGTTCTTC. It is translated as CASSFDSYNEQFF.

The V call is TRBV29-1, the J call TRBJ2-7; 8 positions agree with TRBD1. The CDR3 totals 13 residues. V dropped 6 bases and J dropped 11; count of bases not matched to a gene: 15. Per germline, CDR1 SQVTM and CDR2 ANQGSEA. This CDR3 reads CSVRQGLDTVEYF. CDR3 coding DNA: TGCAGCGTCAGACAGGGGCTCGATACGGTGGAGTACTTC.

V is TRBV21-1 and J is TRBJ1-4. TRBV21-1 has pseudogene status. The CDR3 sequence is 14 residues long. The CDR3 region has the DNA TGTGCCAGCAGCAAAGCAGGGCCAGGTGAAAAACTGTTTTTT. It is translated as CASSKAGPGEKLFF.

V usage is TRBV2 and J usage is TRBJ2-4; D unclear. The CDR3 runs 15 residues. The germline V and J ends were trimmed by 4 bases and 0 bases, with 10 bases remaining between them. CDR1 is SNHLY, CDR2 FYNNEI, per germline. The CDR3 loop reads CASSVSVIAKNIQYF. For the CDR3, the DNA is TGTGCCAGCAGTGTCTCGGTCATAGCCAAAAACATTCAGTACTTC.

The chain combines TRBV30 with TRBJ1-1, with a possible D match to TRBD1 (6 bases). Trimming took off 2 bases at V and 4 bases at J, with 14 bases between the two ends. CDR3 size: 14 residues. Per germline, CDR1 GTSNPN and CDR2 SVGIG (reference sequence). The CDR3, as DNA: TGTGCCTGGAGTAGGGACATGAGGGCCACTGAAGCTTTCTTT. This encodes CAWSRDMRATEAFF.